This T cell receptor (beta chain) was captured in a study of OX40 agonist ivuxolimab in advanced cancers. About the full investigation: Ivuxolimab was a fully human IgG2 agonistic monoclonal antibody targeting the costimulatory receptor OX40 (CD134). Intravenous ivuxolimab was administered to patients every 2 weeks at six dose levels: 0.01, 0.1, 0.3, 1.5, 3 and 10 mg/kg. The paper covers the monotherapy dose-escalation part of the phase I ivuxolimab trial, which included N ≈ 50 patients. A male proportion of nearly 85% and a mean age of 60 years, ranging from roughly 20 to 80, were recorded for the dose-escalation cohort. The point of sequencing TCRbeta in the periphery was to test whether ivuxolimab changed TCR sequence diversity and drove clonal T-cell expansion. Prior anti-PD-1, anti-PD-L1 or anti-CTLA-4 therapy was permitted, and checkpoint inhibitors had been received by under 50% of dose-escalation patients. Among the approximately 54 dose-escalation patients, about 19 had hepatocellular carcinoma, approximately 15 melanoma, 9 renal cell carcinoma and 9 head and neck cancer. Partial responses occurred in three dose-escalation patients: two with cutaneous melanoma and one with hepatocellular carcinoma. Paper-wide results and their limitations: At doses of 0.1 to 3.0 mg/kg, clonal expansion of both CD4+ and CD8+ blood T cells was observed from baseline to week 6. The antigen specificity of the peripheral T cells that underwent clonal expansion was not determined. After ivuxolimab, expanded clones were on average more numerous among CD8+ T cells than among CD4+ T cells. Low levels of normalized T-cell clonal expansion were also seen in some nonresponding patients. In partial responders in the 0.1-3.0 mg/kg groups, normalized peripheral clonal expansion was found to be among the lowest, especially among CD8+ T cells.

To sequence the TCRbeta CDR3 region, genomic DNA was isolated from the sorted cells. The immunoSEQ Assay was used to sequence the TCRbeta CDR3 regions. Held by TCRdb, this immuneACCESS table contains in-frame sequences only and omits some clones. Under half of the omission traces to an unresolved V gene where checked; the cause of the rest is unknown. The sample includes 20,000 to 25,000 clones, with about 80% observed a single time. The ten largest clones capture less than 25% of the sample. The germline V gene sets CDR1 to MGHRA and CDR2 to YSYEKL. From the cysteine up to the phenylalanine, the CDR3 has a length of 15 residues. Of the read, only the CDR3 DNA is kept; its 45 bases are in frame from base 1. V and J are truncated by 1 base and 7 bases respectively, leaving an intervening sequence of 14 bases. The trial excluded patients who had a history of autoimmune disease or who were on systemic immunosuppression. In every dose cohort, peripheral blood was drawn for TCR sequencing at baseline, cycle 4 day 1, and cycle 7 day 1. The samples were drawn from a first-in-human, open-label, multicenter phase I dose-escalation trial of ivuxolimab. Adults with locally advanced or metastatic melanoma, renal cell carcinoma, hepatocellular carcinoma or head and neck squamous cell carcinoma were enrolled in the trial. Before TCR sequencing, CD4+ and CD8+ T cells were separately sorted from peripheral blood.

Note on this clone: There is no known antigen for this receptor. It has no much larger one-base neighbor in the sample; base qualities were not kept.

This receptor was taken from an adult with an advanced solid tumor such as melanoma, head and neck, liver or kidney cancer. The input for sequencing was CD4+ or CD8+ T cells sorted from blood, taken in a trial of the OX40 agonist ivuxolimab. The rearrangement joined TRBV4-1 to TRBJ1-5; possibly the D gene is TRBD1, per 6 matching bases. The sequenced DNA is TGCGCCAGCAGCCAAGCGGGGGGCGCGGGGCAGCCCCAGCATTTT. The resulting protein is CASSQAGGAGQPQHF.